This T cell receptor (beta chain) was recorded in a study of CD8 T cells in Susac syndrome. RNA was extracted with the RNeasy kit, and a quantity of roughly 0.45 to 1 ug was reverse transcribed using random hexamers. Across 54 Vbeta and 13 Jbeta, immunoSEQ multiplex PCR amplified TCR beta CDR3. TCRdb re-analysed the immunoSEQ multiplex PCR reads in MiXCR, keeping a single row per CDR3 protein. The data hold some 180,000 distinct CDR3 sequences, with over 85% observed a single time. Germline values: CDR1 MDHEN, CDR2 SYDVKM. Unmatched junction bases numbered 12, after V lost 11 bases and J lost 6 bases. CDR3 length equals 14 residues. Peripheral blood CD8+ and CD4+ T cells were profiled by TCR beta sequencing. TEMRA cells were FACS-enriched, and CD8+ and CD4+ T cells were isolated negatively.

This TCR was sampled from a human donor in good health. Sample: CD4+ T cells from PBMCs. The chain is built from TRBV28 and TRBJ1-5; the match to TRBD1 covers 8 bases. CDR3 DNA sequence: TGTGCCGGCTCAGGGGGCGGAATCCCTCAGCCCCAGCATTTT. Protein product: CAGSGGGIPQPQHF.